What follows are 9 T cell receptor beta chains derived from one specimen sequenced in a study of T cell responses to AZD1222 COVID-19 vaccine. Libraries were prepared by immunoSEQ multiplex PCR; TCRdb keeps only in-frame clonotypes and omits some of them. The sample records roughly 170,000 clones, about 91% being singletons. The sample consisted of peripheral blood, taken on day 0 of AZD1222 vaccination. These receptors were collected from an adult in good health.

The CDR3 DNA follows: TGCGCCAGCAGCAATGAGGACAGGGAGGGCAATCAGCCCCAGCATTTT. Its protein is CASSNEDREGNQPQHF. The chain is built from TRBV5-1 and TRBJ1-5, with TRBD1 matching 8 bases. Germline V gene sequence: CDR1 SGHRS, CDR2 YFSETQ. This CDR3 is built from 16 residues. The junction had 8 bases not matched to a gene; V was cut back by 4 bases and J by 2 bases.

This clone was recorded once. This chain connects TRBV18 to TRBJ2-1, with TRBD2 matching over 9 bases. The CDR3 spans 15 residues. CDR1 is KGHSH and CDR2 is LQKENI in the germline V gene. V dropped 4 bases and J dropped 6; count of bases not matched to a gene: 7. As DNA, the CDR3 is TGTGCCAGCTCACGTATTGCGGGAGGGCCCAATGAGCAGTTCTTC. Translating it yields CASSRIAGGPNEQFF.

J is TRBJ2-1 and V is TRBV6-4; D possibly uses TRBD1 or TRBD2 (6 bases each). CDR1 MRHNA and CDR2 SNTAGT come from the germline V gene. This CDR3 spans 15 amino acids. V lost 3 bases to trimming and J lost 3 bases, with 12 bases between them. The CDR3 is CASSEGGSGYNEQFF. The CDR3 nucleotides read TGTGCCAGCAGTGAAGGGGGGAGTGGCTACAATGAGCAGTTCTTC.

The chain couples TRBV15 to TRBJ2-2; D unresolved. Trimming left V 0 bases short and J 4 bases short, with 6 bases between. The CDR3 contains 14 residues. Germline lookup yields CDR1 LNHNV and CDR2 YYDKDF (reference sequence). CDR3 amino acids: CATSRDPGTGELFF. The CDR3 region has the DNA TGTGCCACCAGCAGAGATCCTGGCACCGGGGAGCTGTTTTTT.

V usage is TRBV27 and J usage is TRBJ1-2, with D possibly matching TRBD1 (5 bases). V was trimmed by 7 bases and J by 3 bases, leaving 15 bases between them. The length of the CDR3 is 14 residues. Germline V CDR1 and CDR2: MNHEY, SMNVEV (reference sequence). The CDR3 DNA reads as TGTGCCAGCACCTTTAGAACGGGGGACTATGGCTACACCTTC. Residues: CASTFRTGDYGYTF.

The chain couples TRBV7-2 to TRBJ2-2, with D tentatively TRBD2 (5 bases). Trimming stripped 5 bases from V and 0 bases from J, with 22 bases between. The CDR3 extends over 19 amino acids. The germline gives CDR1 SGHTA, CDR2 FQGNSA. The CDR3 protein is CASSPHFLTSTANTGELFF. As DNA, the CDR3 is TGTGCCAGCAGCCCCCACTTCCTAACTAGTACGGCGAACACCGGGGAGCTGTTTTTT.

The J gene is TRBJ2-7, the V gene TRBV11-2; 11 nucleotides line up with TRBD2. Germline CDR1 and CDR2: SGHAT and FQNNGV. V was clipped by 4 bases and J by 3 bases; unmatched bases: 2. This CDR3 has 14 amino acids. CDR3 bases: TGTGCCAGCAGCTGGGGACTAGCGGACTACGAGCAGTACTTC. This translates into CASSWGLADYEQYF. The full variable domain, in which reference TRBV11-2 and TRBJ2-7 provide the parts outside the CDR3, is EAGVAQSPRYKIIEKRQSVAFWCNPISGHATLYWYQQILGQGPKLLIQFQNNGVVDDSQLPKDRFSAERLKGVDSTLKIQPAKLEDSAVYLCASSWGLADYEQYFGPGTRLTVT.

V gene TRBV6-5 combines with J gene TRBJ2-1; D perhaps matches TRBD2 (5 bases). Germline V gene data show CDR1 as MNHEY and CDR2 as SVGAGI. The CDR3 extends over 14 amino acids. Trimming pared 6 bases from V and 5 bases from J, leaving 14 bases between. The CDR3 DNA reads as TGTGCCAGCAGGACCGGGGTGCCCCACAATGAGCAGTTCTTC. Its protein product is CASRTGVPHNEQFF.

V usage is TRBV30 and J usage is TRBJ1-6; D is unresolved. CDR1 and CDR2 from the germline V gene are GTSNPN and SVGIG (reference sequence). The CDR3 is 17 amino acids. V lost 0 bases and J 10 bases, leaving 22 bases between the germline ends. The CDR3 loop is CAWSVEQTQGYPSPLHF. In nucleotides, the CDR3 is TGTGCCTGGAGTGTGGAACAGACCCAAGGTTACCCATCACCCCTCCACTTT. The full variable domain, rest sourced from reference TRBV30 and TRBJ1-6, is SQTIHQWPATLVQPVGSPLSLECTVEGTSNPNLYWYRQAAGRGLQLLFYSVGIGQISSEVPQNLSASRPQDRQFILSSKKLLLSDSGFYLCAWSVEQTQGYPSPLHFGNGTRLTVT.